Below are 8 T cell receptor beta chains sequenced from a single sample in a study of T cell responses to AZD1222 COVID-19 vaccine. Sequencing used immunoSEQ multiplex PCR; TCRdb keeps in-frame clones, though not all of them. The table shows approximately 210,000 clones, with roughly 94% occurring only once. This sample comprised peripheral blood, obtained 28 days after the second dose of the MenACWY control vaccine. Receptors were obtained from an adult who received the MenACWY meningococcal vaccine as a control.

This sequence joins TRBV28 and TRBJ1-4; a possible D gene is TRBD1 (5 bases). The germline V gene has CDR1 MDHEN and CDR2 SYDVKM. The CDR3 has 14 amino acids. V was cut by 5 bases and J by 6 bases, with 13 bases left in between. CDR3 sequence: CASSAGVLYEKLFF. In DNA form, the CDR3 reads TGTGCCAGCAGTGCGGGGGTGCTTTATGAAAAACTGTTTTTT.

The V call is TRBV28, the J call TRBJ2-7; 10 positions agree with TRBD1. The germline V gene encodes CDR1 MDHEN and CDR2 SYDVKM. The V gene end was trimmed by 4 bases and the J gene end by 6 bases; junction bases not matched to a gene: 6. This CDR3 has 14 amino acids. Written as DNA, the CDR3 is TGTGCCAGCAGTTCTCGACAGGGGGCTTTCGAGCAGTACTTC. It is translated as CASSSRQGAFEQYF.

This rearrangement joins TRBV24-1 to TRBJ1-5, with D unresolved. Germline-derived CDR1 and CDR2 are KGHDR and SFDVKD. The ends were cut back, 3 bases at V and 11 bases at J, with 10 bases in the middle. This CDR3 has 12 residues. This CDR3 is CATSDTSLTQHF. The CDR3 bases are TGTGCCACCAGTGATACTTCGTTGACCCAGCATTTT.

The DNA for the CDR3 is TGCGCCAGCAGCCAAGTGAATTTGGTAGCCGTGGAGACCCAGTACTTC. This sequence encodes CASSQVNLVAVETQYF. The chain couples TRBV4-1 to TRBJ2-5; D is uncertain. The V end was cut by 1 base, the J end by 5 bases, with 17 bases between. Germline V gene data show CDR1 as MGHRA and CDR2 as YSYEKL. The CDR3 has 16 amino acids.

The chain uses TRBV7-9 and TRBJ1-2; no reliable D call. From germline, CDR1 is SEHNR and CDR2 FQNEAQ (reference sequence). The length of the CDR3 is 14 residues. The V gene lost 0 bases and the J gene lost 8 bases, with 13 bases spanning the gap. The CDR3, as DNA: TGTGCCAGCAGCTTAGCAGGGTGGTCGGAAGGCTACACCTTC. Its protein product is CASSLAGWSEGYTF.

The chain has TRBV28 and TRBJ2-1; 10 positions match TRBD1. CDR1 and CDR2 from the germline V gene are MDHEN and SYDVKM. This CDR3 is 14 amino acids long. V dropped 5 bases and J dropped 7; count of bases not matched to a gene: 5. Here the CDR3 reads CASSRQGAWNEQFF. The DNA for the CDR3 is TGTGCCAGCAGTAGACAGGGGGCATGGAATGAGCAGTTCTTC.

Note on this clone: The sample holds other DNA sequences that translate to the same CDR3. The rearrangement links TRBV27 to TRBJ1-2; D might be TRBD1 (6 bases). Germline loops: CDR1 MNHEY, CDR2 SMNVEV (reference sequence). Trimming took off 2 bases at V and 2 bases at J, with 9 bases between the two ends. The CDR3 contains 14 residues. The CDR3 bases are TGTGCCAGCAGTTTACAAGGGGGGAACTATGGCTACACCTTC. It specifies CASSLQGGNYGYTF.

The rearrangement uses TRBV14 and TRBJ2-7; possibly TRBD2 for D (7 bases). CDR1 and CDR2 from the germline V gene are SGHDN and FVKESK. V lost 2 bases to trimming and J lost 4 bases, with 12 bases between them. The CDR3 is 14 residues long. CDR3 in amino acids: CASSQKGGEYEQYF. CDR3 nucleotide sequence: TGTGCCAGCAGCCAAAAGGGGGGGGAGTACGAGCAGTACTTC.